The entry that follows covers one T cell receptor beta chain sequence. Enrolment of Seattle patients took place during active infection, and they were followed longitudinally. These data originate in a study of blood T cell repertoires in COVID-19. The wider study: Samples came from the United States, Italy and Spain, spanning acute and convalescent COVID-19. PBMCs, B-cell-depleted T cells, or T cells provided the cDNA or gDNA that made up the material.

V shed 9 bases and J shed 8 bases, with 10 bases lying between them. Germline loops: CDR1 SGHDN, CDR2 FVKESK. CDR3 length: 10 amino acids. Per the study methods: Reference gene primer amplification gave nucleated cell count estimates. Repertoires were generated with immunoSEQ multiplex PCR, while TCRdb's copy carries only in-frame clones and drops some. That table furnishes V, J and clone size, whereas the DNA furnished D and trimming. Of fewer than 300,000 clones in the sample, approximately 93% were seen once. This clonotype was sampled from a woman in her twenties or thirties with COVID-19, enrolled during active disease. Sequencing was done on a sample of peripheral blood. The rearrangement links TRBV14 to TRBJ1-2, with D perhaps matching TRBD1 (5 bases). The CDR3 sequence: CARGEGGYTF. Here the CDR3 DNA reads TGTGCCAGAGGGGAGGGCGGCTACACCTTC.